Listed here are 3 T cell receptor beta chains from one sample, sequenced in a study of T-cell memory formation after mild COVID-19. TCRdb reprocessed the 5' RACE reads via MiXCR and lists one record per CDR3 protein. The sample lists 300,000 to 350,000 distinct CDR3 sequences; about 13% were seen once. Sequenced material: PBMCs or a T cell subset sorted from them (not recorded which). Receptor source: a man younger than 30 who had mild COVID-19 (a few samples of this study predate the infection). Cell type and time point are not known.

CDR3 nucleotides: TGTGCCAGCAGCCACAGGGAAATTAACTATGGCTACACCTTC. Translation gives CASSHREINYGYTF. The chain uses TRBV3-1 and TRBJ1-2, with a tentative D call TRBD1 (5 bases). Germline values: CDR1 LGHDT, CDR2 YNNKEL (reference sequence). Trimming took off 3 bases at V and 1 base at J, with 9 bases between the two ends. The CDR3 totals 14 residues.

This clonotype has at least ten counts. The chain joins TRBV11-2 to TRBJ2-2; no clear D. Trimming pared 0 bases from V and 4 bases from J, leaving 9 bases between. This CDR3 has 15 amino acids. Germline values: CDR1 SGHAT, CDR2 FQNNGV. The CDR3 spells CASSLDHLLTGELFF. The CDR3 DNA follows: TGTGCCAGCAGCTTAGATCACTTACTCACCGGGGAGCTGTTTTTT.

This clonotype was seen only a few times. The rearrangement links TRBV3-1 to TRBJ1-1, with 8 nucleotides matching TRBD1. V trimming: 5 bases; J trimming: 11 bases; junction bases outside the gene matches: 13. In germline, CDR1 is LGHDT, CDR2 YNNKEL (reference sequence). This CDR3 has 14 amino acids. CDR3 loop: CASSKGQDTKGAFF. For the CDR3, the DNA is TGTGCCAGCAGCAAGGGACAGGATACGAAAGGTGCTTTCTTT.